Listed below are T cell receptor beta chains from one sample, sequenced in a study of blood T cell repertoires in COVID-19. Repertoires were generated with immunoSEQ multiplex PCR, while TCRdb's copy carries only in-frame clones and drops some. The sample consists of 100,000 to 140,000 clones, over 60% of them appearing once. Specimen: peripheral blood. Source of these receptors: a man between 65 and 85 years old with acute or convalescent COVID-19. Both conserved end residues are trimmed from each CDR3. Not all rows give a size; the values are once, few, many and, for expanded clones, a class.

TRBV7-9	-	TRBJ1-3	ASSLDREGNTIY
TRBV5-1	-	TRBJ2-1	ASSLTSGAYNEQF
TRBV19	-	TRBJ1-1	ASSMSRGEAF
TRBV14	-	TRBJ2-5	ASSQAKLAAGPQETQY
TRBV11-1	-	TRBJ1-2	ASSSRVQGYGYT
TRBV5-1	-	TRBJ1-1	ASSLLGGTMNTEAF
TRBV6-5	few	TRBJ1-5	ASSRTGSDQPQH
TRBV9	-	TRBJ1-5	ASSVEGDQPQH
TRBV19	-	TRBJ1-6	ASNRDRADNSPLH
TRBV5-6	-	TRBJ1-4	ASSLVGGANEKLF
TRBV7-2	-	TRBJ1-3	ASSFRESSSGNTIY
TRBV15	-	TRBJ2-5	ATSRARGLQETQY
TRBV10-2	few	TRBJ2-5	ASSVAGGKETQY
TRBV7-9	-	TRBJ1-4	AIRRGPGGEKLF
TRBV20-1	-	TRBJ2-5	SAPGQETQY
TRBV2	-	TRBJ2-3	ASSGQSASTDTQY
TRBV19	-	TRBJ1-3	ASILERTASGNTIY
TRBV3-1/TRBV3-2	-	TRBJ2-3	ASSLGVVTDTQY
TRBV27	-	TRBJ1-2	ASSGHREAGSANYGYT
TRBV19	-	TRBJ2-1	ASSIQGLFNEQF
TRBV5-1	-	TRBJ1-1	ASSQGTENTEAF
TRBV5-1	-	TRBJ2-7	ASSFGQGGEQY
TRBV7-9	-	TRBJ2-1	ASSLGRVQGEQF
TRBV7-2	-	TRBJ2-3	ASSLGLAGSTDTQY
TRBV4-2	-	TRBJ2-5	ASSPGLAGGRETQY
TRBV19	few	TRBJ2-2	ASSIGVRGYTGELF
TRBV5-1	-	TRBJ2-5	ASSWGPTGGAKTQY
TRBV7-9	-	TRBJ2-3	ASSSTLATQY
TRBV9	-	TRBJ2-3	ASSSRSSGGGTDTQY
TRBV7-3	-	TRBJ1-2	ASSLTTGTYGYT
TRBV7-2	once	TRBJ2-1	ASSSRGLFSYNEQF
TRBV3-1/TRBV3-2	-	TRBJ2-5	ASSQAWDRYQETQY
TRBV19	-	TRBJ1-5	ASSIEVIQPQH
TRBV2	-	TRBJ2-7	ASSETGTSGGYEQY
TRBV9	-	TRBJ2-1	ASTRDSSYNEQF
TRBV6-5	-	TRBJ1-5	ASSAQGNQPQH
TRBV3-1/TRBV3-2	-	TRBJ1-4	ASSHGGAGGNEKLF
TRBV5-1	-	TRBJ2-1	ASSFGQVLNEQF
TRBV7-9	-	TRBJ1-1	ASSPTGGKGNTEAF
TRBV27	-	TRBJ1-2	ASSPSGQTNYGYT
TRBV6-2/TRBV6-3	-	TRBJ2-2	ASSRNTGELF
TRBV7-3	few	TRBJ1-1	ASSLVRDTEAF
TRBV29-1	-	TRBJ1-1	SVYDTEAF
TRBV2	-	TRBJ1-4	ASSEGAREKLF
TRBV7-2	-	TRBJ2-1	ASSLQEGRGNEQF
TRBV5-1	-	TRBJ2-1	ASSPAGLAYNEQF
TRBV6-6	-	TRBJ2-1	ASTSSGYNEQF
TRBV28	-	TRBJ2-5	ASSLRLPGLAGGPRVTQY
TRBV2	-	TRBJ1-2	ASSDRGRGYGYT
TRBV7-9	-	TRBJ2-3	ASSLWRERQY
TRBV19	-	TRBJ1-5	ASSIEGGGDQPQH
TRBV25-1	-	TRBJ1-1	ASGYAGVTEAF
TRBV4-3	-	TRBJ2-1	ASSQGTSGGAYEQF
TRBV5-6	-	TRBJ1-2	ASSLEGVRQPEWGYT
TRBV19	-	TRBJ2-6	ASSIFGLQGYGANVLT
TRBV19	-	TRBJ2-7	ASGRGSYEQY
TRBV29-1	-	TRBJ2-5	SVGTGRKTQY
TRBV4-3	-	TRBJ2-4	ASSQDRLDHPKNIQY
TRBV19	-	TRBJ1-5	ASSIDPQGVGRPQH